One and the same sample provided the 3 T cell receptor beta chains below, sequenced in a study of tumor-infiltrating lymphocytes in primary liver carcinoma. Extraction of RNA together with DNA used about 17-31 mg of unsorted bulk tissue. The investigators made TCR beta cDNA from 400 to 500 ng total RNA, using a constant-region primer. Sequencing libraries for TCR beta derived from three nested multiplex PCR rounds that used slightly modified ARM-PCR. The opening two PCR rounds, around 11 cycles each, paired TRBV1-TRBV30 forward primers with a C-beta reverse primer. One entry per CDR3 protein results from TCRdb running MiXCR on the multiplex PCR reads. The table shows 75,000 to 80,000 distinct CDR3 sequences, with 65% to 75% occurring only once. Specimen: tumor-adjacent normal liver tissue. The receptor set was obtained from a man aged 35 to 55 with primary liver carcinoma and hepatitis B virus infection.

The chain has TRBV12-3 or TRBV12-4 and TRBJ1-1; a possible D gene is TRBD1 (5 bases). The CDR3 is 13 amino acids. Trimming took off 7 bases at V and 3 bases at J, with 12 bases between the two ends. CDR3 sequence: CASILREDTEAFF. The CDR3 DNA reads TGTGCCAGCATTCTCAGGGAAGACACTGAAGCTTTCTTT.

This clonotype is a singleton in its sample. The junction differs from germline at one of its ends, possibly a read error. The CDR3 region is CASRPAGPRELYF. The CDR3 coding sequence is TGTGCCAGTAGACCAGCGGGACCCCGCGAGCTGTACTTC. The chain combines TRBV6-2 or TRBV6-3 with TRBJ2-7; 7 bases are a match to TRBD2. The CDR3 is made up of 13 amino acids. The V gene's germline CDR1 is MNHEY and CDR2 SVGEGT.

The chain joins TRBV29-1 to TRBJ1-2, with D possibly being TRBD1 (6 bases). In germline, CDR1 is SQVTM, CDR2 ANQGSEA. CDR3 size: 14 residues. The CDR3: CSVNFGQSIYGYTF. CDR3 DNA: TGCAGTGTCAACTTTGGACAGTCGATCTATGGCTACACCTTC.